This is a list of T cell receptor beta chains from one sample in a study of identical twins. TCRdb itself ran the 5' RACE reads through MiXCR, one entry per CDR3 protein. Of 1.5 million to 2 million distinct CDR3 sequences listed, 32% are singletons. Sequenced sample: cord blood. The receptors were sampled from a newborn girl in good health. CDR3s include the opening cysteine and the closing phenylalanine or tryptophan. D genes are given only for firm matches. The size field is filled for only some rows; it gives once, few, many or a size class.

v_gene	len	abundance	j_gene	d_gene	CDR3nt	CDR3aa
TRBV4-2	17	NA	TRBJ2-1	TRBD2	TGTGCCAGCAGCCAAGATTCGGGACTAGCGGGGAGGGATGAGCAGTTCTTC	CASSQDSGLAGRDEQFF
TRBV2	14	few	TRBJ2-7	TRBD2	TGTGCCAGCAGTGTACGGGAGGGCCTGTACGAGCAGTACTTC	CASSVREGLYEQYF
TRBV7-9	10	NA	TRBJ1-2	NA	TGTGCCAGCGGTGCAGGCGGCTACACCTTC	CASGAGGYTF
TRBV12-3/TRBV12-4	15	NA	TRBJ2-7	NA	TGTGCCAGCAGCGATACTAGACACGCCCCCTACGAGCAGTACTTC	CASSDTRHAPYEQYF
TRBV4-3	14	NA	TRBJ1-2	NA	TGCGCCAGCAGCCAAGACGAGGGAGGGTATGGCTACACCTTC	CASSQDEGGYGYTF
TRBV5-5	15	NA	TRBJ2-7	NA	TGTGCCAGCAGTTCATTATTGTTGGGGTCCGACGAGCAGTACTTC	CASSSLLLGSDEQYF
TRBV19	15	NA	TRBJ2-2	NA	TGTGCCAGTAAGTCTAGTCTGGTTTCCACCGGGGAGCTGTTTTTT	CASKSSLVSTGELFF
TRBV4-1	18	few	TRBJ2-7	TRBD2	TGCGCCAGCAGCCAACTGCGACTAGCGGGAGTGGTTGACTACGAGCAGTACTTC	CASSQLRLAGVVDYEQYF
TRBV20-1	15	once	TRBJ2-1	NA	TGCAGTGCTAGAGATGCGGGTACGGGGTTTAATGGGCAGTTCTTC	CSARDAGTGFNGQFF
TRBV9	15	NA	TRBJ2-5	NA	TGTGCCAGCAGCGTAGATCCAGCGAGGGCGGAGACCCAGTACTTC	CASSVDPARAETQYF
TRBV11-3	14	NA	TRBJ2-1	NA	TGTGCCAGCAGCTTAAGTGAGGGATTGGGTGAGCAGTTCTTC	CASSLSEGLGEQFF
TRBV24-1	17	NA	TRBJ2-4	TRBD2	TGTGCCACCAGTGAAAAGACTAGCGGGAGTGGCAAAAGCATTCAGTACTTC	CATSEKTSGSGKSIQYF
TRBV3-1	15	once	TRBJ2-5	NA	TGTGCCAGCAGCCAAGCAGGGGCAGATATGAATGAGCAGTACTTC	CASSQAGADMNEQYF
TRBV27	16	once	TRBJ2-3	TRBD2	TGTGCCAGCAGTTTATTACGCGGGGGACGCACAGATACGCAGTATTTT	CASSLLRGGRTDTQYF
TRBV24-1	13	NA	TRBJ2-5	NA	TGTGCCACCAGTGATGGGCCTTCGGTGACCCAGTACTTC	CATSDGPSVTQYF
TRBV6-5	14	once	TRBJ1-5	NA	TGTGCCAGCAGTTACGGAGGGGTGGATCAGCCCCAGCATTTT	CASSYGGVDQPQHF
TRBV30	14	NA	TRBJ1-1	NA	TGTGCCTGGAATAAAAGGGGGGGGAACACTGAAGCTTTCTTT	CAWNKRGGNTEAFF
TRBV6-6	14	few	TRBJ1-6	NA	TGTGCCAGCAGTTTCCGGGGCCTTAATTCACCCCTCCACTTT	CASSFRGLNSPLHF
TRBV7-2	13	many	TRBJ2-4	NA	TGTGCCAGCAGCTTAAGGGAGAGGAACATTCAGTACTTC	CASSLRERNIQYF
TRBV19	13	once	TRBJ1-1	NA	TGTGCCAGTAGTATACTTGGGAACACTGAAGCTTTCTTT	CASSILGNTEAFF
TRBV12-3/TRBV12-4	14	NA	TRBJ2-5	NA	TGTGCCAGCAGTCCCGGGACTCTCAACAATGAGCAGTACTTC	CASSPGTLNNEQYF
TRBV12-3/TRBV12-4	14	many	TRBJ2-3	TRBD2	TGTGCCAGCAGACGACTAGCGGGAGCAGATACGCAGTATTTT	CASRRLAGADTQYF
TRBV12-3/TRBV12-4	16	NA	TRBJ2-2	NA	TGTGCCAGCAGTTTTTTGGGGGGCCCTCGGACCGGGGAGCTGTTTTTT	CASSFLGGPRTGELFF
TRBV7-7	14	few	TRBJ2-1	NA	TGTGCCAGCAGCTCCGCGCTGGGTGGGTATGAGCAGTTCTTC	CASSSALGGYEQFF
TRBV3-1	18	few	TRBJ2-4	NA	TGTGCCAGCAGCCAAGAAGGAGGGCGGGGGCTAGCCAAAAACATTCAGTACTTC	CASSQEGGRGLAKNIQYF
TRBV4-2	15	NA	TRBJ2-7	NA	TGTGCCAGCAGCCAAGAAGGGGAGGACTACAATGAGCAGTACTTC	CASSQEGEDYNEQYF
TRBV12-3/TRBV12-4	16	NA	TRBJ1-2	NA	TGTGCCAGCAGTTTAGCGGGGGACACTATTAACTATGGCTACACCTTC	CASSLAGDTINYGYTF
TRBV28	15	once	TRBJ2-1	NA	TGTGCCAGCAGTACCCTCGGGACCCCCTACAATGAGCAGTTCTTC	CASSTLGTPYNEQFF
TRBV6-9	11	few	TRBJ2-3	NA	TGTGCCAGCAGGGGTGGGACGAGGCAGTATTTT	CASRGGTRQYF
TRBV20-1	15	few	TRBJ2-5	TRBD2	TGCAGTGCCCACCACTCCGGGACTAGCGCCAATGAGCAGTACTTC	CSAHHSGTSANEQYF
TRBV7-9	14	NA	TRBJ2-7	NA	TGTGCCAGCAGCTTACGGACGGAGCCCTACGAGCAGTACTTC	CASSLRTEPYEQYF
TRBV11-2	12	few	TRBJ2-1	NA	TGTGCCAGCAGCTTAGAGGCGGTTGAGCAGTTCTTC	CASSLEAVEQFF